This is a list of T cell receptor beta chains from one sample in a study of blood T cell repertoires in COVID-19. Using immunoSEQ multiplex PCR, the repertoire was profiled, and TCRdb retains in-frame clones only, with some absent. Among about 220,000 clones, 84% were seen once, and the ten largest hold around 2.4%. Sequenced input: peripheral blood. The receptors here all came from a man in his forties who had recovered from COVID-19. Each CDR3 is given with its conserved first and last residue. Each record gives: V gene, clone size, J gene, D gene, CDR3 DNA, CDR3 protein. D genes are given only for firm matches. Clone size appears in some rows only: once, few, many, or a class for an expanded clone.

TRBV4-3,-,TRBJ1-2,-,TGCGCCAGCAGCCAAGGGGGGGGGCGCGAGGGCTACACCTTC,CASSQGGGREGYTF
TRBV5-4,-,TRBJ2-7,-,TGTGCCAGCAGCCGCCACGGGAGCTCCTACGAGCAGTACTTC,CASSRHGSSYEQYF
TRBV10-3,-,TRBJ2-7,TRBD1,TGTGCCATCAGTGAGCAGGGGGCGGGTTACGAGCAGTACTTC,CAISEQGAGYEQYF
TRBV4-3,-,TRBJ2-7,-,TGCGCCAGCAGCCAAGACGACAGGACTTTCTACGAGCAGTACTTC,CASSQDDRTFYEQYF
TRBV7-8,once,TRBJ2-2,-,TGTGCCAGCAGCCCCAGGGGGGAGCTGTTTTTT,CASSPRGELFF
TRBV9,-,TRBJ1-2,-,TGTGCCAGCAGCGCGTCTCTTAGACAGGCTAACTATGGCTACACCTTC,CASSASLRQANYGYTF
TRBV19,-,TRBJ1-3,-,TGTGCCAGTAGGACAGGAGGAAACACCATATATTTT,CASRTGGNTIYF
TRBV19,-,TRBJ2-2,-,TGTGCCAGTAGAGGAGGGCCGGGCACCGGGGAGCTGTTTTTT,CASRGGPGTGELFF
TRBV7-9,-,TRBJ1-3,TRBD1,TGTGCCAGCAGCTTAGAACGACAGGGGGCTTCGTCTGGAAACACCATATATTTT,CASSLERQGASSGNTIYF
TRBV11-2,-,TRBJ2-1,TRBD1,TGTGCCAGCAGCTTAGCCCCGGACAGGGGACCGTCGCATGAGCAGTTCTTC,CASSLAPDRGPSHEQFF
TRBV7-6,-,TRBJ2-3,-,TGTGCCAGCAGTATAACAGGGTCACTTTATGCAGATACGCAGTATTTT,CASSITGSLYADTQYF
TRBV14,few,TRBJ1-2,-,TGTGCCAGCAGCCAAACCCGGGAGTACTATGGCTACACCTTC,CASSQTREYYGYTF
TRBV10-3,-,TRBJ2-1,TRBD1,TGTGCCATCGGACAGGTCAATGAGCAGTTCTTC,CAIGQVNEQFF
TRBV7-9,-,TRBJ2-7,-,TGTGCCAGCAGCTCCAACAGTTACGAGCAGTACTTC,CASSSNSYEQYF